This is a list of T cell receptor beta chains from one sample in a study of T-cell memory formation after mild COVID-19. TCRdb re-called the 5' RACE reads through MiXCR, storing one row per CDR3 protein. The sample holds 450,000 to 650,000 distinct CDR3 sequences, roughly 20% seen once. Specimen: PBMCs or a T cell subset sorted from them (not recorded which). All receptors come from an adult woman who had mild COVID-19 (a few samples of this study predate the infection). Cell type and time point are not known. CDR3s include the opening cysteine and the closing phenylalanine or tryptophan. A D gene is named only where the DNA matches it firmly. Some rows mark clone size as missing; the rest say once, few, many or name a class of expanded clone.

clone_size j_call d_call v_call cdr3_nt cdr3_aa
. TRBJ2-7 TRBD2 TRBV7-6 TGTGCCAGCAGGAAGACAAGGACTAGCGAGCAGTACTTC CASRKTRTSEQYF
. TRBJ1-1 . TRBV29-1 TGCAGCGCTGTACAGCCATCGAACACTGAAGCTTTCTTT CSAVQPSNTEAFF
. TRBJ2-7 TRBD2 TRBV2 TGTGCCAGCATCGATGGACTAGCGGGAGCATACGAGCAGTACTTC CASIDGLAGAYEQYF
few TRBJ1-1 . TRBV3-1 TGTGCCAGCAGCCAAGACAGAGGCAGGGTAACTGAAGCTTTCTTT CASSQDRGRVTEAFF
. TRBJ2-7 TRBD1 TRBV7-2 TGTGCCAGCAGCCCCGGGACAGGTGTCGGCTCCTACGAGCAGTACTTC CASSPGTGVGSYEQYF
few TRBJ2-1 TRBD2 TRBV30 TGTGCCTGGAGTACCGGGGGGGCTTACAATGAGCAGTTCTTC CAWSTGGAYNEQFF
many TRBJ2-7 . TRBV12-3/TRBV12-4 TGTGCCAGCAGTTTGAGGACCCCTTACGAGCAGTACTTC CASSLRTPYEQYF
. TRBJ2-3 . TRBV2 TGTGCCAGCAGTGGTTTCGGGACAGATACGCAGTATTTT CASSGFGTDTQYF
. TRBJ2-1 TRBD2 TRBV7-3 TGTGCCAGCAGCTTAACGTTGGGCGGGGGAAATGAGCAGTTCTTC CASSLTLGGGNEQFF
few TRBJ2-3 . TRBV9 TGTGCCAGCAGCGGAAGGAGGACAGCCTCTATCACAGATACGCAGTATTTT CASSGRRTASITDTQYF
. TRBJ2-1 TRBD2 TRBV6-5 TGTGCCAGCAGTTTATCACTAGCGGTCAATGAGCAGTTCTTC CASSLSLAVNEQFF
few TRBJ1-2 TRBD1 TRBV5-1 TGCGCCAGCAGCTTGCAGGGACAGCGGGGCTACACCTTC CASSLQGQRGYTF
many TRBJ2-7 TRBD1 TRBV15 TGTGCCACGGGACAGAGCTCCTACGAGCAGTACTTC CATGQSSYEQYF
. TRBJ2-1 TRBD2 TRBV7-2 TGTGCCAGCAGCTTAAAGGGCCTAGCGGGGCGACAGGAGCAGTTCTTC CASSLKGLAGRQEQFF
. TRBJ1-2 . TRBV4-1 TGCGCCAGCAGCCAATCCGCGCAGGGCCGAGATTATGGCTACACCTTC CASSQSAQGRDYGYTF
few TRBJ2-7 . TRBV2 TGTGCCAGCAGTGTGACTAGAAACGAGCAGTACTTC CASSVTRNEQYF
few TRBJ1-6 TRBD1 TRBV5-1 TGCGCCAGCAGCTTAAGAGGGGGCCATAATTCACCCCTCCACTTT CASSLRGGHNSPLHF
few TRBJ2-3 . TRBV2 TGTGCCAGCAGTGACGAGGGGGGGGTGGTGGGCACAGATACGCAGTATTTT CASSDEGGVVGTDTQYF
few TRBJ2-1 TRBD1 TRBV4-1 TGCGCCAGCAGCCCCTCGGGACAGGGAAAGAATGAGCAGTTCTTC CASSPSGQGKNEQFF
. TRBJ2-1 TRBD2 TRBV11-3 TGTGCCAGCAGCCTCCGAGCGGGAGGGGTAAATGAGCAGTTCTTC CASSLRAGGVNEQFF
. TRBJ2-7 . TRBV14 TGTGCCAGCAGCCAAGATTTGGACTCTACTTACGAGCAGTACTTC CASSQDLDSTYEQYF
few TRBJ2-5 . TRBV7-8 TGTGCCAGCAGCTTAGAGACTGGCCGTGCGACCCAGTACTTC CASSLETGRATQYF
. TRBJ1-5 . TRBV19 TGTGCCAGTAGTTCCGGGGATAGCAATCAGCCCCAGCATTTT CASSSGDSNQPQHF
. TRBJ2-1 TRBD1 TRBV9 TGTGCCAGCAGCGCCCGAGGGGGCCCTTCGCCAAATGAGCAGTTCTTC CASSARGGPSPNEQFF
. TRBJ2-5 . TRBV5-1 TGCGCCAGCAGCTTCGATACGGTGGAGACCCAGTACTTC CASSFDTVETQYF
. TRBJ2-3 TRBD2 TRBV12-3/TRBV12-4 TGTGCCAGCAGCCCACAATTAGCGGGAGCAGCAGATACGCAGTATTTT CASSPQLAGAADTQYF
few TRBJ2-1 TRBD2 TRBV7-9 TGTGCCAGCAGCTTAGCCACCCTCCGGGACTACTACAATGAGCAGTTCTTC CASSLATLRDYYNEQFF
. TRBJ2-5 . TRBV19 TGTGCCAGTAGTATAAGCCTACAAGAGACCCAGTACTTC CASSISLQETQYF
many TRBJ2-5 . TRBV30 TGTGCCTGGAGTGTGGGGGGCCCGGAGACCCAGTACTTC CAWSVGGPETQYF
. TRBJ2-1 TRBD1 TRBV29-1 TGCAGCGTAGACAGGGGTTGGAACAATGAGCAGTTCTTC CSVDRGWNNEQFF
. TRBJ1-1 . TRBV30 TGTGCCTGGAGTGTAAATGTGCAGGACGGGGAAGCTTTCTTT CAWSVNVQDGEAFF
. TRBJ1-2 TRBD1 TRBV5-6 TGTGCCAGCAGCTCTTCAGGGGGAAGCTATGGCTACACCTTC CASSSSGGSYGYTF
once TRBJ2-7 . TRBV21-1 TGTGCCAGCAGCAAAGGGGGGAGACTACCGTACGAGCAGTACTTC CASSKGGRLPYEQYF
few TRBJ2-1 TRBD1 TRBV6-5 TGTGCCAGCAGTCGGAGGGACAGGCAGCAGTTCTTC CASSRRDRQQFF
. TRBJ2-5 TRBD1 TRBV20-1 TGCAGTGCTATACCCCGGGACAGGGTAAAAGAGACCCAGTACTTC CSAIPRDRVKETQYF
. TRBJ2-2 TRBD1 TRBV15 TGTGCCACCAGCTTAACGCCGGGACAGCTCACCGGGGAGCTGTTTTTT CATSLTPGQLTGELFF
. TRBJ2-5 . TRBV5-6 TGTGCCAGCAGCTTGGGGGGGCCGGGGTACCAAGAGACCCAGTACTTC CASSLGGPGYQETQYF
. TRBJ2-2 TRBD1 TRBV25-1 TGTGCCAGCAGTGATAGCAGGGGGCACACCGGGGAGCTGTTTTTT CASSDSRGHTGELFF
few TRBJ2-3 . TRBV24-1 TGTGCCACCAGTGATTTTACCCTCGATACGCAGTATTTT CATSDFTLDTQYF
. TRBJ2-2 TRBD2 TRBV9 TGTGCCAGCAGCGTAGGTAGCGGGGGGCTTCTTGGCACCGGGGAGCTGTTTTTT CASSVGSGGLLGTGELFF
. TRBJ2-7 TRBD2 TRBV25-1 TGTGCCAGCAGTGAATCGGCTAGCGGGGAAACCTACGAGCAGTACTTC CASSESASGETYEQYF
. TRBJ2-2 . TRBV20-1 TGCAGTGCTGTAGACAAAAACACCGGGGAGCTGTTTTTT CSAVDKNTGELFF
. TRBJ2-1 TRBD2 TRBV7-2 TGTGCCAGCAGCTTAGAGGCCCAGCGGGGGGGCTATGAGCAGTTCTTC CASSLEAQRGGYEQFF
. TRBJ2-5 . TRBV7-9 TGTGCCAGCAGCCTAGCCGGGGTAACGGGCGAGACCCAGTACTTC CASSLAGVTGETQYF
few TRBJ2-3 . TRBV12-3/TRBV12-4 TGTGCCAGCAGCATCATGAGGGATACGCAGTATTTT CASSIMRDTQYF
few TRBJ2-5 . TRBV7-9 TGTGCCAGCTCGCTGGAGGTGCAAGAGACCCAGTACTTC CASSLEVQETQYF
. TRBJ1-5 . TRBV24-1 TGTGCCACCAGTGATAGGGACCATAGCAATCAGCCCCAGCATTTT CATSDRDHSNQPQHF
few TRBJ2-5 . TRBV5-1 TGCGCCAGCACCCAGCGGAGGCAAGAGACCCAGTACTTC CASTQRRQETQYF
. TRBJ2-3 TRBD1 TRBV7-8 TGTGCCAGCACCGAAACAGGGGGCGAAGATACGCAGTATTTT CASTETGGEDTQYF
. TRBJ2-2 . TRBV20-1 TGCAGTGCTCGAACCGGGGGGCGGAGCACCGGGGAGCTGTTTTTT CSARTGGRSTGELFF
few TRBJ2-7 . TRBV15 TGTGCCACCAGCGGCCCCGGGACTGCAGGGATAGAGCAGTACTTC CATSGPGTAGIEQYF
. TRBJ1-6 . TRBV30 TGTGCCTGGAGTGAATTACAGAATTCACCCCTCCACTTT CAWSELQNSPLHF
few TRBJ2-2 TRBD1 TRBV24-1 TGTGCCACCAGTGATTTTTATTCGGACAGGGGGAACACCGGGGAGCTGTTTTTT CATSDFYSDRGNTGELFF
few TRBJ1-2 . TRBV3-1 TGTGCCAGCAGCCGGGGGTACAGGGTTGGCTACACCTTC CASSRGYRVGYTF
. TRBJ1-2 TRBD1 TRBV10-2 TGCGCCAGCAGTGATAGGGGGCTTGGCTACACCTTC CASSDRGLGYTF
. TRBJ2-7 TRBD2 TRBV20-1 TGCAGTGGCCTAGCGGGAGCCGAGCAGTACTTC CSGLAGAEQYF
few TRBJ2-3 . TRBV6-6 TGTGCCAGCAGTTACTCGGCCGGGAGAACAGATACGCAGTATTTT CASSYSAGRTDTQYF